This section outlines one T cell receptor beta chain sequence together with its context. J was trimmed by 4 bases and V by 4 bases; bases with no gene match: 8. In germline, CDR1 is PRHDT, CDR2 FYEKMQ (reference sequence). The CDR3 consists of 15 residues. The source of the sample is a study of T cell changes during pregnancy in multiple sclerosis. Here immunoSEQ multiplex PCR was the method, and the copy in TCRdb shows in-frame clones only, minus some. The sample contains almost 55,000 clones, 90% of which appear only once. V gene TRBV13 combines with J gene TRBJ1-1, with 8 bases aligning to TRBD1. This receptor was identified in a female donor with multiple sclerosis, enrolled in a pregnancy study. The sample consisted of CD8+ T cells from peripheral blood mononuclear cells, taken before pregnancy. The CDR3 region is CASSSTGVGGTEAFF. CDR3 sequence (DNA): TGTGCCAGCAGCTCGACAGGGGTGGGGGGCACTGAAGCTTTCTTT.